One sample yielded the 21 T cell receptor beta chains listed below, sequenced in a study of Ad26.COV2.S vaccination and SARS-CoV-2 variants (dated by TCRdb to about 2021). Sample treatment or condition, as interpreted from the label and publication: about 20 received Ad26.COV2.S at low or high dose, single or two shots; 5 received placebo; per-sample allocation not given. For vaccine and placebo recipients, the sequenced repertoires came from samples collected on day 63 after the first injection. Library preparation was by the immunoSEQ multiplex PCR assay. The table was pulled from immuneACCESS by TCRdb, which kept in-frame rearrangements only. Such tables lose some clones; where checked, under half of the loss comes from unresolved V genes, and the rest has no known cause. The table for this sample lists some 370,000 clones; 83% of them were counted only once. Roughly 7.4% of the sample comes from the top ten.

The sequencing used peripheral blood, collected in a trial of Ad26.COV2.S vaccine versus placebo. The receptor source for this set is a person between 18 and 65 years old who received the Ad26.COV2.S COVID-19 vaccine or a placebo.

The chain has TRBV25-1 and TRBJ1-5, with D possibly being TRBD1 (5 bases). This CDR3 region has 14 residues. Germline V gene sequence: CDR1 MGHDK, CDR2 SYGVNS. V was pared by 3 bases and J by 6 bases, with 12 bases between. CDR3: CASSDSRARQPQHF. The DNA of the CDR3 is TGTGCCAGCAGTGATAGCAGGGCTCGTCAGCCCCAGCATTTT.

The rearrangement uses TRBV5-1 and TRBJ1-2; D call uncertain. Trimming left V 0 bases short and J 7 bases short, with 10 bases between. The CDR3 spans 13 residues. The germline CDR1 and CDR2 sequences are SGHRS and YFSETQ. In DNA, the CDR3 is TGCGCCAGCAGCTTGGCAGGACGGGGTGGCTACACCTTC. It codes for CASSLAGRGGYTF. The full variable domain, rest sourced from reference TRBV5-1 and TRBJ1-2, is KAGVTQTPRYLIKTRGQQVTLSCSPISGHRSVSWYQQTPGQGLQFLFEYFSETQRNKGNFPGRFSGRQFSNSRSEMNVSTLELGDSALYLCASSLAGRGGYTFGSGTRLTVV.

This clone was detected once. This rearrangement joins TRBV6-5 to TRBJ2-5, with 7 bases aligning to TRBD1. Trimming took 6 bases from V and 5 from J; bases not matched to a gene: 9. This CDR3 spans 14 amino acids. Germline CDR1 and CDR2: MNHEY and SVGAGI. CDR3 region: CASRTGTDLETQYF. The CDR3 region has the DNA TGTGCCAGCAGAACCGGGACAGACCTGGAGACCCAGTACTTC.

In this sample, this clone turned up a few times. The chain uses TRBV5-1 and TRBJ1-6; 10 bases line up with TRBD1. CDR1 is SGHRS and CDR2 is YFSETQ in the germline V gene. With 4 bases clipped from V and 9 bases from J, the junction kept 10 bases outside the gene matches. The CDR3 is 16 residues long. The CDR3 DNA follows: TGCGCCAGCAGCCCCCAAGACAGGGGGCCTAGTTCACCCCTCCACTTT. Translated, it gives CASSPQDRGPSSPLHF.

The chain combines TRBV18 with TRBJ1-5, with a possible D match to TRBD1 (6 bases). The V and J ends lost 5 bases and 2 bases respectively, with 16 bases between them. CDR3 size: 16 residues. From germline, CDR1 is KGHSH and CDR2 LQKENI. CDR3 sequence: CASSYGGLGGNQPQHF. The CDR3 DNA sequence: TGTGCCAGCTCATACGGGGGCTTGGGTGGCAATCAGCCCCAGCATTTT.

The chain recombines TRBV27 with TRBJ1-2; 8 nucleotides agree with TRBD1. This CDR3 has 13 amino acids. CDR1 MNHEY and CDR2 SMNVEV come from the germline V gene (reference sequence). The J segment lost 5 bases and the V segment lost 3 bases, leaving 2 bases of the junction unmatched. CDR3 nucleotide sequence: TGTGCCAGCAGTTTTACAGGGGGGTATGGCTACACCTTC. The encoded protein is CASSFTGGYGYTF.

V usage is TRBV12-3 or TRBV12-4 and J usage is TRBJ1-1; tentative D call: TRBD1 (6 bases). This CDR3 has 12 amino acids. The V gene lost 3 bases and the J gene lost 11 bases, with 13 bases spanning the gap. The CDR3 bases are TGTGCCAGCAGTTTGCCGGGACATAAGGCTTTCTTT. As protein: CASSLPGHKAFF.

The rearrangement links TRBV2 to TRBJ2-1, with 15 bases matching TRBD2. CDR1 is SNHLY, CDR2 FYNNEI, per germline. The V and J ends lost 6 bases and 9 bases, in that order; junction bases with no gene match: 6. The CDR3 covers 15 residues. The chain's CDR3 is CASRAGLAGGAEQFF. CDR3 coding DNA: TGTGCCAGCAGGGCCGGACTAGCGGGGGGGGCTGAGCAGTTCTTC. Using reference TRBV2 and TRBJ2-1 for the parts outside the CDR3, the full variable domain is EPEVTQTPSHQVTQMGQEVILRCVPISNHLYFYWYRQILGQKVEFLVSFYNNEISEKSEIFDDQFSVERPDGSNFTLKIRSTKLEDSAMYFCASRAGLAGGAEQFFGPGTRLTVL.

V gene TRBV7-2 combines with J gene TRBJ1-6; a possible D gene is TRBD1 (6 bases). Germline V gene data show CDR1 as SGHTA and CDR2 as FQGNSA. This CDR3 is built from 19 residues. V lost 5 bases to trimming and J lost 0 bases, with 20 bases between them. The CDR3 spells CASSPIRQGPSSYNSPLHF. In DNA, the CDR3 is TGTGCCAGCAGCCCCATCCGCCAGGGGCCGAGCTCCTATAATTCACCCCTCCACTTT.

The chain employs TRBV7-3 and TRBJ2-7; 9 bases map to TRBD2. Unmatched junction bases numbered 12, after V lost 3 bases and J lost 3 bases. The CDR3 totals 17 residues. The germline V gene encodes CDR1 SGHTA and CDR2 FQGTGA. The CDR3: CASSFSSGAADCYEQYF. CDR3 bases: TGTGCCAGCAGCTTTTCTAGCGGGGCTGCCGACTGCTACGAGCAGTACTTC.

This clone was detected only once. This chain connects TRBV5-1 to TRBJ1-1, with D possibly being TRBD1 (6 bases). With 2 bases removed from V and 4 bases from J, the gap between germline ends came to 18 bases. Germline loops: CDR1 SGHRS, CDR2 YFSETQ. This CDR3 is 16 amino acids long. The CDR3 DNA sequence: TGCGCCAGCAGCTTTTATGGGGGGCGAACGAGCACTGAAGCTTTCTTT. It is translated as CASSFYGGRTSTEAFF.

The chain has TRBV2 and TRBJ2-3, with 7 bases matching TRBD2. Unmatched junction bases numbered 5, after V lost 4 bases and J lost 1 base. In germline, CDR1 is SNHLY, CDR2 FYNNEI. This CDR3 is built from 15 residues. Here the CDR3 reads CASSGRSGGTDTQYF. The CDR3, as DNA: TGTGCCAGCAGTGGGAGAAGCGGGGGCACAGATACGCAGTATTTT.

The table lists this clone with a few counts. The chain recombines TRBV19 with TRBJ2-4; 7 bases fit TRBD1. The CDR3 sequence is 13 residues long. Germline loops: CDR1 LNHDA, CDR2 SQIVND (reference sequence). J was trimmed by 6 bases and V by 9 bases; bases with no gene match: 8. CDR3 nucleotides: TGTGCCAGCAGACAGGGCAGGGGAAACATTCAGTACTTC. Translated: CASRQGRGNIQYF.

V and J are TRBV29-1 and TRBJ2-1; the D is unclear. Germline loops: CDR1 SQVTM, CDR2 ANQGSEA. Trimming took 6 bases from V and 6 from J, leaving 9 bases between them. The length of the CDR3 is 11 residues. As DNA, the CDR3 is TGCAGCGTAGAATCGGGCAATGAGCAGTTCTTC. Translated: CSVESGNEQFF.

The V and J genes are TRBV7-2 and TRBJ2-1, with D uncertain. The CDR3 consists of 18 residues. Germline loops: CDR1 SGHTA, CDR2 FQGNSA. Trimming left V 1 base short and J 2 bases short, with 18 bases between. The CDR3 coding sequence is TGTGCCAGCAGCTTAGACCCACCGGCGGCAATTACCTACAATGAGCAGTTCTTC. It is translated as CASSLDPPAAITYNEQFF.

This clone was observed a few times. V and J are TRBV7-9 and TRBJ1-1, with D possibly being TRBD1 (5 bases). V was pared by 0 bases and J by 4 bases, with 12 bases between. The CDR3 sequence is 15 residues long. Germline loops: CDR1 SEHNR, CDR2 FQNEAQ (reference sequence). CDR3 protein: CASSLAARGGTEAFF. CDR3 nucleotides: TGTGCCAGCAGCTTAGCCGCGAGGGGAGGCACTGAAGCTTTCTTT.

Only a few counts were recorded for this clone. The chain joins TRBV6-4 to TRBJ2-1; 11 bases line up with TRBD2. With V trimmed by 5 bases and J by 4 bases, 13 bases remained unmatched. The CDR3 spans 18 residues. CDR1 and CDR2 (germline): MRHNA, SNTAGT. The DNA of the CDR3 is TGTGCCAGCAGTCCCAGAGATGGACTAGCGGGTGGGTACAATGAGCAGTTCTTC. Translation gives CASSPRDGLAGGYNEQFF.

The chain employs TRBV4-1 and TRBJ2-7; no clear D. The CDR3 is 14 amino acids. Germline CDR1 reads MGHRA; CDR2 reads YSYEKL. Trimming removed 4 bases from V and 4 bases from J, with 14 bases in between. CDR3 residues: CASSLSPDGYEQYF. The CDR3 bases are TGCGCCAGCAGCCTTTCACCGGACGGGTACGAGCAGTACTTC.

The CDR3 bases are TGCGCCAGCAGCCTCGGGGACAGGGTGGCCAGCTCTGGGGCCAACGTCCTGACTTTC. Amino acid sequence: CASSLGDRVASSGANVLTF. The chain couples TRBV5-1 to TRBJ2-6; 9 nucleotides line up with TRBD1. After removal of 4 bases from V and 0 bases from J, the junction contained 11 bases not matched to a gene. The CDR3 runs to 19 residues. Germline-derived CDR1 and CDR2 are SGHRS and YFSETQ.

V is TRBV7-9 and J is TRBJ1-1, with 9 bases aligning to TRBD1. With 3 bases clipped from V and 4 bases from J, the junction kept 3 bases outside the gene matches. The CDR3 has 14 residues. CDR1 is SEHNR, CDR2 FQNEAQ, per germline (reference sequence). CDR3 residues: CASSFTGGGTEAFF. The DNA for the CDR3 is TGTGCCAGCAGCTTCACAGGGGGCGGCACTGAAGCTTTCTTT.

The V gene is TRBV4-3, the J gene TRBJ1-2; D ambiguous. The CDR3 runs 15 residues. Trimming took 1 base from V and 5 from J, leaving 14 bases between them. Germline CDR1 is LGHNA and CDR2 is YSLEER. CDR3 nucleotides: TGCGCCAGCAGCCAAGTTTTAACGGGAAATTATGGCTACACCTTC. Amino acids: CASSQVLTGNYGYTF.